Shown below are 21 T cell receptor beta chains from a single sample sequenced in a study of blood T cell repertoires in COVID-19. The repertoire was sequenced with immunoSEQ multiplex PCR; TCRdb's copy has only in-frame clones and lacks some. Among about 180,000 clones, approximately 85% were seen once, and the ten largest hold about 6.9%. Sequencing was done on a sample of peripheral blood. The receptors originated from a man older than 75 with COVID-19, enrolled during active disease.

This CDR3 is CASSEFDFRSGELFF. The CDR3 nucleotides read TGTGCCAGCAGTGAATTCGACTTTAGGTCCGGGGAGCTGTTTTTT. The chain recombines TRBV6-1 with TRBJ2-2; D not resolved. The CDR3 covers 15 residues. Germline V gives CDR1 MNHNS, CDR2 SASEGT. The germline V and J ends were trimmed by 2 bases and 6 bases, with 13 bases remaining between them.

The CDR3 loop reads CASSEQGNQPQHF. In nucleotides, the CDR3 is TGTGCCAGCAGCGAACAGGGTAATCAGCCCCAGCATTTT. The chain uses TRBV12-3 or TRBV12-4 and TRBJ1-5; tentative D call: TRBD1 (6 bases). The CDR3 loop spans 13 amino acids. Trimming left V 6 bases short and J 4 bases short, with 10 bases between.

This rearrangement joins TRBV19 to TRBJ2-7; maybe TRBD2 (6 bases). Germline V gene data show CDR1 as LNHDA and CDR2 as SQIVND (reference sequence). The CDR3 is 13 amino acids. V gave up 7 bases and J gave up 3 bases, with 13 bases separating them. CDR3 in DNA: TGTGCCAGTAACCCCGGGAGAAACTACGAGCAGTACTTC. Translated, it gives CASNPGRNYEQYF. The full variable domain, its missing parts supplied by reference TRBV19 and TRBJ2-7, is DGGITQSPKYLFRKEGQNVTLSCEQNLNHDAMYWYRQDPGQGLRLIYYSQIVNDFQKGDIAEGYSVSREKKESFPLTVTSAQKNPTAFYLCASNPGRNYEQYFGPGTRLTVT.

With regard to this clone: One end of the junction does not line up with germline, which may come from a read error. The chain links TRBV4-1 to TRBJ1-4; D gene unclear. CDR3 size: 12 residues. Germline CDR1 reads MGHRA; CDR2 reads YSYEKL. The CDR3 protein is CASSQDLENLFF. The CDR3 coding sequence is TGCGCCAGCAGCCAAGATCTAGAAAACCTGTTTTTT.

The V call is TRBV7-3, the J call TRBJ2-3, with D maybe TRBD2 (6 bases). Germline lookup yields CDR1 SGHTA and CDR2 FQGTGA. V was clipped by 8 bases and J by 5 bases, with 8 bases between them. The length of the CDR3 is 11 residues. In nucleotides, the CDR3 is TGTGCCAGCCAGGGAGGAGATACGCAGTATTTT. It is translated as CASQGGDTQYF.

The genes are TRBV6-5 and TRBJ2-2; 8 positions agree with TRBD1. Germline lookup yields CDR1 MNHEY and CDR2 SVGAGI. The CDR3 runs 15 residues. The V gene end was trimmed by 7 bases and the J gene end by 2 bases; junction bases not matched to a gene: 6. The CDR3 nucleotides are TGTGCCAGCATCTTTTCAGGGGGCAACACCGGGGAGCTGTTTTTT. Its protein product is CASIFSGGNTGELFF.

This clone was counted between two and nine times. The chain combines TRBV9 with TRBJ2-1; D possibly corresponds to TRBD2 (5 bases). The germline V gene has CDR1 SGDLS and CDR2 YYNGEE. Trimming shortened V by 4 bases and J by 0 bases, and 14 bases separated the two germline ends. The CDR3 is 16 amino acids. The CDR3 reads CASSSPEASSYNEQFF. Written as DNA, the CDR3 is TGTGCCAGCAGCTCGCCGGAGGCTAGCTCCTACAATGAGCAGTTCTTC.

The chain combines TRBV4-1 with TRBJ1-1; D gene ambiguous. The CDR3 is made up of 13 amino acids. Germline lookup yields CDR1 MGHRA and CDR2 YSYEKL. Trimming removed 4 bases at V and 1 base at J, with 7 bases between. The CDR3 DNA is TGCGCCAGCAGCCGGCGGGGGAACACTGAAGCTTTCTTT. Encoded protein: CASSRRGNTEAFF.

Points on this clone: Within the sample, other DNA sequences also encode this same CDR3. The chain uses TRBV6-1 and TRBJ1-5, with TRBD1 matching 7 bases. With V trimmed by 1 base and J by 7 bases, 4 bases remained unmatched. There are 14 residues in the CDR3. Per germline, CDR1 MNHNS and CDR2 SASEGT. The CDR3 DNA sequence: TGTGCCAGCAGTGAAGGGGCAGGGGGACAGCCCCAGCATTTT. It yields the protein CASSEGAGGQPQHF.

The chain carries TRBV4-1 and TRBJ1-4; 9 nucleotides align to TRBD1. The CDR3 is made up of 16 amino acids. The V gene's germline CDR1 is MGHRA and CDR2 YSYEKL. J lost 6 bases, V lost 3 bases, and 8 bases had no gene match. This chain's CDR3 is CASSHADRGGYEKLFF. For the CDR3, the DNA is TGCGCCAGCAGCCACGCGGACAGGGGCGGGTATGAAAAACTGTTTTTT.

This clone was picked up a small number of times. CDR3 DNA: TGTGCCAGCAGCCAGCGGAGGGGGCGGGATGAAGCTTTCTTT. Translating it yields CASSQRRGRDEAFF. V and J are TRBV3-1 (or the pseudogene TRBV3-2) and TRBJ1-1; 7 nucleotides line up with TRBD1. CDR1 and CDR2 from the germline V gene are LGHDT and YNNKEL (reference sequence). Trimming cost V 3 bases and J 7 bases; bases outside gene matches: 8. The CDR3 length is 14 residues.

The CDR3 here is CASRFSASEYEQYF. The DNA for the CDR3 is TGTGCAAGTCGCTTTAGTGCTTCTGAATACGAGCAGTACTTC. V and J are TRBV12-2 and TRBJ2-7; the table names TRBD2, a call not compared with the DNA. TRBV12-2 is a pseudogene locus. This CDR3 contains 14 residues.

This clone showed up just once. The rearrangement uses TRBV12-5 and TRBJ2-5; 9 bases are a match to TRBD1. V was clipped by 0 bases and J by 1 base; unmatched bases: 0. The CDR3 has 15 residues. Germline CDR1 and CDR2: LGHNT and FRNRAP. The CDR3 here is CASGLVQGAQETQYF. In nucleotides, the CDR3 is TGTGCTAGTGGTTTGGTACAGGGGGCCCAAGAGACCCAGTACTTC. Using reference TRBV12-5 and TRBJ2-5 for the parts outside the CDR3, the full variable domain is DARVTQTPRHKVTEMGQEVTMRCQPILGHNTVFWYRQTMMQGLELLAYFRNRAPLDDSGMPKDRFSAEMPDATLATLKIQPSEPRDSAVYFCASGLVQGAQETQYFGPGTRLLVL.

The chain recombines TRBV28 with TRBJ1-1; 10 positions agree with TRBD1. V gave up 5 bases and J gave up 4 bases; unmatched junction bases: 7. Germline assignment: CDR1 MDHEN and CDR2 SYDVKM. The CDR3 extends over 15 amino acids. This CDR3 reads CASSDRGLASTEAFF. The CDR3 DNA sequence: TGTGCCAGCAGTGACAGGGGGCTTGCGAGCACTGAAGCTTTCTTT. Filled out from reference TRBV28 and TRBJ1-1, the complete variable domain reads DVKVTQSSRYLVKRTGEKVFLECVQDMDHENMFWYRQDPGLGLRLIYFSYDVKMKEKGDIPEGYSVSREKKERFSLILESASTNQTSMYLCASSDRGLASTEAFFGQGTRLTVV.

This sequence joins TRBV28 and TRBJ1-4; TRBD1 might be the D (6 bases). The V gene lost 7 bases and the J gene lost 10 bases, with 22 bases spanning the gap. This CDR3 is 15 amino acids long. CDR1 MDHEN and CDR2 SYDVKM come from the germline V gene. The CDR3 nucleotides are TGTGCCAGCAAGGGCAGGGGCCTCGTTTATGGAAAACTGTTTTTT. As protein: CASKGRGLVYGKLFF.

V usage is TRBV13 and J usage is TRBJ2-5, with TRBD2 as a possible D gene (5 bases). Germline lookup yields CDR1 PRHDT and CDR2 FYEKMQ (reference sequence). The CDR3 contains 13 residues. Trimming stripped 0 bases from V and 5 bases from J, with 7 bases between. Here the CDR3 reads CASSLGREETQYF. CDR3 in DNA: TGTGCCAGCAGCTTAGGGAGGGAGGAGACCCAGTACTTC.

The chain recombines TRBV12-3 or TRBV12-4 with TRBJ2-7; TRBD2 is a possible D gene (6 bases). Trimming cost V 5 bases and J 4 bases, with 6 bases left between them. This CDR3 spans 11 amino acids. This CDR3 is CASSRGYEQYF. The CDR3 nucleotides are TGTGCCAGCAGTCGGGGGTACGAGCAGTACTTC.

V gene TRBV10-3 combines with J gene TRBJ1-3, with D unclear. The V end was cut by 2 bases, the J end by 0 bases, with 8 bases between. CDR1 and CDR2 (germline): ENHRY, SYGVKD. The CDR3 length is 15 residues. The CDR3 region is CAISEGPDSGNTIYF. In nucleotides, the CDR3 is TGTGCCATCAGTGAGGGGCCCGACTCTGGAAACACCATATATTTT.

This chain links TRBV19 with TRBJ1-2, with 9 bases fitting TRBD1. This CDR3 comprises 13 residues. Germline V gene lookup returns CDR1 LNHDA and CDR2 SQIVND (reference sequence). Trimming removed 5 bases from V and 6 bases from J; junction bases left unmatched: 4. CDR3: CASSGQGSNGYTF. The CDR3 DNA follows: TGTGCCAGTAGTGGACAGGGGAGCAATGGCTACACCTTC.

This clone was observed a single time. V and J are TRBV24-1 and TRBJ2-2, with D perhaps matching TRBD2 (5 bases). The CDR3 sequence is 13 residues long. Germline loops: CDR1 KGHDR, CDR2 SFDVKD. Between the trimmed V and J ends, which lost 5 bases and 4 bases, there was a span of 7 bases. The CDR3 nucleotides are TGTGCCACCAGTGGGACTGTCACCGGGGAGCTGTTTTTT. It yields the protein CATSGTVTGELFF.

In its sample, this clone was seen once. Here the CDR3 reads CAISSGNTEAFF. CDR3 in DNA: TGTGCCATCAGCTCAGGGAACACTGAAGCTTTCTTT. This chain uses TRBV10-3 with TRBJ1-1; D gene uncertain. Germline values: CDR1 ENHRY, CDR2 SYGVKD. The CDR3 is 12 residues long. V shed 6 bases and J shed 1 base, with 6 bases lying between them.